A single T cell receptor (beta chain) is shown here with its context. Its antigen is still unknown. A much larger clone lies a single base off, so this may be a read error. The data belong to a study of tumor-infiltrating lymphocytes in primary liver carcinoma. Across the study: Samples returned roughly 3.5 to 8 million productive TCRbeta reads each. Read depth did not differ significantly between tissue types. Findings of the study overall: Relative to tumor region pairs, the tumor-adjacent and tumor-blood pairs showed overlap that was lower. Tumor specimens were characterized by a significantly higher top-250-clone fraction than blood (p = 0.039).

Out of unsorted whole blood came the blood RNA, and germline DNA was extracted as well. Patients showed chronic HBV infection and an absence of prior treatment. From around 500 ng of total RNA, TCR beta-specific cDNA was reverse-transcribed using a constant-region primer. Three nested multiplex PCR rounds, a slightly modified ARM-PCR, produced the libraries for TCR beta. TCRdb fed the multiplex PCR reads into MiXCR, producing one record per CDR3 protein. The sample contains approximately 300,000 distinct CDR3 sequences, roughly two thirds of which appear only once. The sequenced sample was peripheral blood. The receptor comes from a man aged 40-49 years with primary liver carcinoma and hepatitis B virus infection.

DNA for the CDR3: TGTGCCAGCAGTTTAAGTGGTGGGGTCAATCAGCCCCAGCATTTT. Protein sequence: CASSLSGGVNQPQHF. The chain couples TRBV12-3 or TRBV12-4 to TRBJ1-5, with D unresolved. V was shortened by 2 bases and J by 3 bases, with 11 bases between the two germline ends. This CDR3 is built from 15 residues.